These 27 T cell receptor beta chains originate from one sample sequenced in a study of cytomegalovirus exposure and HLA in healthy donors. Use of 60 Vbeta and 13 Jbeta primers characterized the PCR. Produced via immunoSEQ multiplex PCR; TCRdb's table is partial and in-frame only. The profile shows 150,000 to 200,000 clones, 77% of them singletons. Sequencing used PBMCs. The receptors stem from a woman in her twenties or thirties in good health and CMV-seropositive.

The V gene is TRBV4-3, the J gene TRBJ1-2; D is perhaps TRBD1 (6 bases). Per germline, CDR1 LGHNA and CDR2 YSLEER. V lost 1 base to trimming and J lost 8 bases, with 17 bases between them. CDR3 length: 15 amino acids. The CDR3 reads CASSQANRASGGYTF. In DNA, the CDR3 is TGCGCCAGCAGCCAAGCTAACAGGGCTTCGGGCGGCTACACCTTC.

J is TRBJ2-7 and V is TRBV6-1; weak D call: TRBD2 (5 bases). Germline assignment: CDR1 MNHNS and CDR2 SASEGT. The ends were cut back, 7 bases at V and 4 bases at J, with 8 bases in the middle. The CDR3 is 11 amino acids. CDR3 sequence reads: CASTIAYEQYF. The CDR3 DNA sequence: TGTGCCAGCACTATAGCGTACGAGCAGTACTTC.

V gene TRBV29-1 combines with J gene TRBJ2-2; D is possibly TRBD1 (6 bases). This CDR3 has 15 residues. Trimming removed 5 bases from V and 4 bases from J, with 17 bases in between. In germline, CDR1 is SQVTM, CDR2 ANQGSEA. CDR3 sequence (DNA): TGCAGCGTTCCCCCCGCTCAGGGGAGCACCGGGGAGCTGTTTTTT. Its translation: CSVPPAQGSTGELFF.

The gene calls are TRBV27 and TRBJ2-7; 8 nucleotides match TRBD1. J gave up 6 bases and V 3 bases, and 7 bases lay outside the gene matches. CDR1 is MNHEY and CDR2 is SMNVEV in the germline V gene (reference sequence). The CDR3 extends over 14 amino acids. This CDR3 is CASSFRDRWGEQYF. The CDR3 nucleotides are TGTGCCAGCAGTTTTAGGGACAGGTGGGGCGAGCAGTACTTC.

The genes are TRBV7-9 and TRBJ2-7, with 12 bases identical to TRBD2. Germline CDR1 is SEHNR and CDR2 is FQNEAQ (reference sequence). After removal of 1 base from V and 10 bases from J, the junction contained 11 bases not matched to a gene. The CDR3 loop spans 16 amino acids. CDR3 DNA: TGTGCCAGCAGCTTAGTCGGGACTAGCGGGTCCGATCCCCAGTACTTC. It is translated as CASSLVGTSGSDPQYF.

V usage is TRBV28 and J usage is TRBJ1-4; D unclear. This CDR3 spans 14 amino acids. V gave up 5 bases and J gave up 0 bases, with 7 bases separating them. CDR1 and CDR2 from the germline V gene are MDHEN and SYDVKM. CDR3: CASSPPATNEKLFF. In DNA form, the CDR3 reads TGTGCCAGCAGTCCGCCAGCAACTAATGAAAAACTGTTTTTT.

The V and J genes are TRBV10-3 and TRBJ2-3, with 10 bases lining up with TRBD2. Germline trimming cut 10 bases from V and 2 bases from J; bases unmatched to any gene: 3. The germline CDR1 and CDR2 sequences are ENHRY and SYGVKD. This CDR3 comprises 13 residues. DNA for the CDR3: TGTGCCACAGGGACTAGCGACACAGATACGCAGTATTTT. Residues: CATGTSDTDTQYF.

The rearrangement joins TRBV29-1 to TRBJ2-1; D unclear. From germline, CDR1 is SQVTM and CDR2 ANQGSEA. V was pared by 0 bases and J by 1 base, with 22 bases between. The CDR3 runs to 19 residues. CDR3 amino acids: CSVEERHERPGKSYNEQFF. CDR3 nucleotides: TGCAGCGTTGAAGAGAGACACGAACGGCCCGGTAAATCCTACAATGAGCAGTTCTTC.

This chain links TRBV14 with TRBJ1-1; D is unclear. CDR3 length: 16 residues. Germline lookup yields CDR1 SGHDN and CDR2 FVKESK. The ends were cut back, 1 base at V and 4 bases at J, with 16 bases in the middle. CDR3 DNA sequence: TGTGCCAGCAGCCAAGTGCGAGGCAGCGGTAGCACTGAAGCTTTCTTT. This encodes CASSQVRGSGSTEAFF.

The chain uses TRBV7-8 and TRBJ1-4; no reliable D call. V lost 6 bases and J lost 2, with 10 bases in between. The germline V gene has CDR1 SGHVS and CDR2 FQNEAQ. The CDR3 spans 14 residues. CDR3 in DNA: TGTGCCAGCAGGGATCCCGGGACTAATGAAAAACTGTTTTTT. This sequence encodes CASRDPGTNEKLFF.

There are a few counts of this clone. This chain links TRBV27 with TRBJ2-7; possibly TRBD2 for D (7 bases). The CDR3 has 13 residues. V was pared by 2 bases and J by 6 bases, with 11 bases between. CDR1 and CDR2 from the germline V gene are MNHEY and SMNVEV (reference sequence). The CDR3, as DNA: TGTGCCAGCAGTTTAGCTCGGGGGGCCGAGCAGTACTTC. Protein sequence: CASSLARGAEQYF.

CDR3 bases: TGTGCCAGCAGTTTAACAGGGGTAACGTACACTGAAGCTTTCTTT. Protein: CASSLTGVTYTEAFF. The chain combines TRBV6-5 with TRBJ1-1, with 7 bases aligning to TRBD1. V lost 4 bases to trimming and J lost 3 bases; unmatched junction nucleotides: 8. CDR3 length: 15 amino acids. Germline lookup yields CDR1 MNHEY and CDR2 SVGAGI.

The chain uses TRBV7-6 and TRBJ2-5, with 7 bases identical to TRBD2. CDR1 SGHVS and CDR2 FNYEAQ come from the germline V gene. This CDR3 has 15 amino acids. V lost 0 bases and J lost 5; bases outside the gene matches: 6. The CDR3 nucleotides are TGTGCCAGCAGCTTAGCTGGGGGGGTGTGGGAGACCCAGTACTTC. As protein: CASSLAGGVWETQYF. The entire variable domain, with the rest obtained from reference TRBV7-6 and TRBJ2-5, is as follows: GAGVSQSPRYKVTKRGQDVALRCDPISGHVSLYWYRQALGQGPEFLTYFNYEAQQDKSGLPNDRFSAERPEGSISTLTIQRTEQRDSAMYRCASSLAGGVWETQYFGPGTRLLVL.

J is TRBJ2-5 and V is TRBV6-6; 8 nucleotides match TRBD1. The CDR3 totals 15 residues. Germline V lookup: CDR1 MNHNY, CDR2 SVGAGI (reference sequence). V shed 6 bases, J shed 5 bases, and the junction held 11 bases outside the gene matches. The CDR3, as DNA: TGTGCCAGCAGCCCAAACCGACAGGGGCGGGAGACCCAGTACTTC. It yields the protein CASSPNRQGRETQYF.

V gene TRBV19 combines with J gene TRBJ1-1; a possible D gene is TRBD1 (6 bases). Per the germline V gene, CDR1 is LNHDA and CDR2 is SQIVND (reference sequence). V gave up 4 bases and J gave up 8 bases, with 14 bases separating them. The CDR3 has 13 residues. CDR3 region: CASSTMGQQEAFF. Written as DNA, the CDR3 is TGTGCCAGTAGTACGATGGGACAACAGGAAGCTTTCTTT.

The V gene is TRBV19, the J gene TRBJ2-7, with D possibly TRBD1 on 6 matching bases. Trimming left V 3 bases short and J 2 bases short, with 11 bases between. Germline values: CDR1 LNHDA, CDR2 SQIVND (reference sequence). The CDR3 consists of 14 residues. CDR3 loop: CASSITGDTYEQYF. As DNA, the CDR3 is TGTGCCAGTAGTATCACCGGGGACACCTACGAGCAGTACTTC.

This clone was observed a handful of times. This rearrangement joins TRBV11-3 to TRBJ2-7; 14 bases align to TRBD2. This CDR3 region has 15 residues. Germline V CDR1 and CDR2: SGHNT, YENEEA. J gave up 6 bases and V 5 bases, and 6 bases lay outside the gene matches. The CDR3 loop reads CASSPRGLAGGEQYF. CDR3 in DNA: TGTGCCAGCAGCCCCCGTGGACTAGCGGGAGGCGAGCAGTACTTC.

The rearrangement links TRBV6-1 to TRBJ2-2, with 12 bases lining up with TRBD2. Germline V lookup: CDR1 MNHNS, CDR2 SASEGT. The CDR3 contains 20 residues. Losses at the gene ends were 4 bases for V and 0 bases for J; bases not matched to a gene: 12. CDR3 sequence reads: CASSAPPGLAGPANTGELFF. The CDR3 DNA is TGTGCCAGCAGTGCCCCTCCGGGACTAGCGGGTCCCGCGAACACCGGGGAGCTGTTTTTT.

This sequence joins TRBV5-4 and TRBJ2-5, with 9 bases fitting TRBD1. The CDR3 totals 15 residues. The V gene's germline CDR1 is SGHNT and CDR2 YYREEE (reference sequence). V gave up 0 bases and J gave up 1 base; unmatched junction bases: 1. The CDR3 loop reads CASSLGDRVQETQYF. The CDR3 DNA reads TGTGCCAGCAGCTTGGGGGACAGGGTCCAAGAGACCCAGTACTTC.

This clone has only a few counts. J is TRBJ2-5 and V is TRBV5-8; D is undetermined. Per the germline V gene, CDR1 is SGHTS and CDR2 is YDEGEE. This CDR3 has 13 amino acids. V was trimmed by 0 bases and J by 2 bases, leaving 5 bases between them. The CDR3, as DNA: TGTGCCAGCAGCTTGGGCCAGCAAGAGACCCAGTACTTC. It encodes CASSLGQQETQYF.

CDR3 coding DNA: TGTGCCAGCAGCCCCAACAGGGCCGGCGAGCAGTACTTC. This sequence encodes CASSPNRAGEQYF. The chain links TRBV11-2 to TRBJ2-7; tentative D call: TRBD1 (6 bases). This CDR3 has 13 residues. Trimming took 5 bases from V and 6 from J, leaving 14 bases between them. The germline V gene encodes CDR1 SGHAT and CDR2 FQNNGV.

The chain links TRBV7-3 to TRBJ2-5; 7 bases are a match to TRBD2. Germline-derived CDR1 and CDR2 are SGHTA and FQGTGA. Unmatched junction bases numbered 2, after V lost 4 bases and J lost 3 bases. This CDR3 has 13 residues. Written as DNA, the CDR3 is TGTGCCAGCAGCTCCGGACTAGAAGAGACCCAGTACTTC. This sequence encodes CASSSGLEETQYF. Full variable domain (outside the CDR3, taken from reference TRBV7-3 and TRBJ2-5): GAGVSQTPSNKVTEKGKYVELRCDPISGHTALYWYRQSLGQGPEFLIYFQGTGAADDSGLPNDRFFAVRPEGSVSTLKIQRTERGDSAVYLCASSSGLEETQYFGPGTRLLVL.

The J gene is TRBJ2-7, the V gene TRBV5-1; D might be TRBD2 (5 bases). CDR3 size: 14 residues. CDR1 is SGHRS and CDR2 is YFSETQ in the germline V gene. Trimming pared 2 bases from V and 1 base from J, leaving 10 bases between. The CDR3 sequence: CASSFLGSSYEQYF. CDR3 DNA: TGCGCCAGCAGCTTTTTGGGGAGTTCCTACGAGCAGTACTTC.

V gene TRBV27 combines with J gene TRBJ2-7, with TRBD1 identical over 9 bases. The CDR3 is made up of 15 amino acids. The V and J ends lost 3 bases and 4 bases, in that order; junction bases with no gene match: 7. The germline V gene encodes CDR1 MNHEY and CDR2 SMNVEV (reference sequence). CDR3 nucleotide sequence: TGTGCCAGCAGTTTCGCCGGACAGGGGATGTACGAGCAGTACTTC. Protein: CASSFAGQGMYEQYF.

The chain combines TRBV11-2 with TRBJ1-1; D gene uncertain. Trimming left V 5 bases short and J 1 base short, with 14 bases between. Germline V gives CDR1 SGHAT, CDR2 FQNNGV. This CDR3 is built from 15 residues. Written as DNA, the CDR3 is TGTGCCAGCAGCCCGAGGGCCCGCCCGAACACTGAAGCTTTCTTT. It specifies CASSPRARPNTEAFF. The full variable domain, with the rest looked up from reference TRBV11-2 and TRBJ1-1, is EAGVAQSPRYKIIEKRQSVAFWCNPISGHATLYWYQQILGQGPKLLIQFQNNGVVDDSQLPKDRFSAERLKGVDSTLKIQPAKLEDSAVYLCASSPRARPNTEAFFGQGTRLTVV.

The rearrangement uses TRBV7-9 and TRBJ1-1, with D possibly being TRBD1 (6 bases). Per the germline V gene, CDR1 is SEHNR and CDR2 is FQNEAQ (reference sequence). This CDR3 contains 17 residues. Trimming cost V 5 bases and J 1 base, with 20 bases left between them. The CDR3 loop reads CASSARPGTSANTEAFF. The CDR3 DNA reads TGTGCCAGCAGCGCCCGTCCCGGGACATCGGCGAACACTGAAGCTTTCTTT.

This chain links TRBV18 with TRBJ1-5, with D uncertain. The CDR3 covers 13 residues. Germline loops: CDR1 KGHSH, CDR2 LQKENI. The V and J ends lost 5 bases and 4 bases respectively, with 9 bases between them. CDR3 bases: TGTGCCAGCTCATCTACAGTGAATCAGCCCCAGCATTTT. Amino acid sequence: CASSSTVNQPQHF.